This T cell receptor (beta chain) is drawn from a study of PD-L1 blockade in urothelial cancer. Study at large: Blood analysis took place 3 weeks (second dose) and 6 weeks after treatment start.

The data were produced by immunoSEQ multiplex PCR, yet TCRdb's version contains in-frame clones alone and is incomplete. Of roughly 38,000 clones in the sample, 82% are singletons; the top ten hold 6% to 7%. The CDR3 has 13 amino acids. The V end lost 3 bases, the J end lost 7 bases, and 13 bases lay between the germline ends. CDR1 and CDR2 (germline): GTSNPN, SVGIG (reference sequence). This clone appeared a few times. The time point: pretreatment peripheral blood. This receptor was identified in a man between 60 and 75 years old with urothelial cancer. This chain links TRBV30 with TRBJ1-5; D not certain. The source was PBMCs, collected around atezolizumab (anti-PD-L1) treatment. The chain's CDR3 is CAWSSTAGQPQHF. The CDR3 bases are TGTGCCTGGAGCTCAACGGCGGGGCAGCCCCAGCATTTT.